These 10 T cell receptor beta chains were sequenced from one sample in a study of blood T cells in healthy people across ages. Using a J-beta primer mix together with a sample-barcoded 5' primer, a second PCR was run for about 6 to 12 cycles. MiXCR was run by TCRdb on the 5' RACE reads, yielding one entry per CDR3 protein. The table shows about 780,000 distinct CDR3 sequences, with 46% occurring only once. The specimen was blood. The source of these receptors is a man of 80 years or more in good health.

The chain is built from TRBV9 and TRBJ2-2, with D possibly being TRBD2 (5 bases). CDR1 SGDLS and CDR2 YYNGEE come from the germline V gene. The CDR3 sequence is 16 residues long. The V end lost 0 bases, the J end lost 4 bases, and 13 bases lay between the germline ends. CDR3 sequence: CASSVAGRRGTGELFF. CDR3 DNA: TGTGCCAGCAGCGTAGCGGGGAGACGAGGCACCGGGGAGCTGTTTTTT.

The rearrangement uses TRBV6-5 and TRBJ2-1; maybe TRBD2 (6 bases). Germline V gives CDR1 MNHEY, CDR2 SVGAGI. Trimming took off 0 bases at V and 2 bases at J, with 8 bases between the two ends. The CDR3 consists of 15 residues. CDR3 sequence: CASSYSASAYNEQFF. DNA of the CDR3: TGTGCCAGCAGTTACTCAGCTAGCGCCTACAATGAGCAGTTCTTC.

Note on this clonotype: With a much larger clone just one base away, this may be a read error. The rearrangement uses TRBV12-3 or TRBV12-4 and TRBJ2-1; perhaps TRBD2 as D (7 bases). The CDR3 extends over 16 amino acids. V was clipped by 4 bases and J by 13 bases, with 26 bases between them. The CDR3 reads CASSSSGWGGLETQFF. In DNA form, the CDR3 reads TGTGCCAGCAGTTCCTCGGGGTGGGGGGGGCTCGAGACCCAGTTCTTC.

Remarks on this clonotype: One junction end disagrees with the germline gene, perhaps due to a read error. The rearrangement joins TRBV9 to TRBJ2-3, with D perhaps matching TRBD1 or TRBD2 (6 bases each). This CDR3 contains 15 residues. Germline V gene lookup returns CDR1 SGDLS and CDR2 YYNGEE. CDR3 nucleotides: TGTGCCGGCAGCGTAGAGGGGGGCAGCACAGATACGCAGTATTTT. This sequence encodes CAGSVEGGSTDTQYF.

With respect to this clonotype: A clone one base away is much larger, so this may be a read error. The chain carries TRBV7-2 and TRBJ1-4, with D perhaps TRBD1 (6 bases). Germline V gives CDR1 SGHTA, CDR2 FQGNSA. The CDR3 is 14 amino acids. The CDR3 DNA is TGTGCCAGCAGCTTAATCGGGGGCTCTGAAGAACTGTTTTTT. The encoded protein is CASSLIGGSEELFF. The variable domain in full, completed from reference TRBV7-2 and TRBJ1-4, reads GAGVSQSPSNKVTEKGKDVELRCDPISGHTALYWYRQSLGQGLEFLIYFQGNSAPDKSGLPSDRFSAERTGGSVSTLTIQRTQQEDSAVYLCASSLIGGSEELFFGSGTQLSVL.

V gene TRBV11-3 combines with J gene TRBJ2-7; tentatively, D is TRBD2 (6 bases). CDR1 SGHNT and CDR2 YENEEA come from the germline V gene. The CDR3 runs to 15 residues. Trimming cost V 5 bases and J 0 bases, with 14 bases left between them. CDR3 in DNA: TGTGCCAGCAGCCCCCGTGGGGGAGGCTCCTACGAGCAGTACTTC. Encoded protein: CASSPRGGGSYEQYF.

The genes are TRBV7-2 and TRBJ2-1; tentatively, D is TRBD2 (6 bases). V shed 5 bases and J shed 6 bases, with 20 bases lying between them. There are 16 residues in the CDR3. CDR1 SGHTA and CDR2 FQGNSA come from the germline V gene. Here the CDR3 reads CASSPGSSAWVNEQFF. For the CDR3, the DNA is TGTGCCAGCAGCCCCGGATCTAGCGCCTGGGTCAATGAGCAGTTCTTC.

This chain links TRBV20-1 with TRBJ1-1; 8 bases align to TRBD1. V was pared by 5 bases and J by 0 bases, with 5 bases of the junction left unmatched. Germline lookup yields CDR1 DFQATT and CDR2 SNEGSKA (reference sequence). This CDR3 spans 14 amino acids. The CDR3 protein is CSAATGALNTEAFF. The CDR3 coding sequence is TGCAGTGCTGCGACAGGGGCTTTGAACACTGAAGCTTTCTTT.

This clonotype has only a few counts. The J gene is TRBJ1-6, the V gene TRBV28; no definite D call. The germline CDR1 and CDR2 sequences are MDHEN and SYDVKM. The CDR3 loop spans 15 amino acids. Trimming pared 6 bases from V and 10 bases from J, leaving 19 bases between. The CDR3 DNA reads as TGTGCCAGCAGCTGGGGTTTCGTTTCGGGCTCACCCCTCCACTTT. The encoded protein is CASSWGFVSGSPLHF.

The chain carries TRBV5-1 and TRBJ1-1; perhaps TRBD1 as D (6 bases). The length of the CDR3 is 16 residues. The germline V gene encodes CDR1 SGHRS and CDR2 YFSETQ. Trimming removed 1 base at V and 0 bases at J, with 13 bases between. CDR3 amino acids: CASSLRQGPLNTEAFF. The CDR3 bases are TGCGCCAGCAGCTTGAGGCAGGGGCCCCTGAACACTGAAGCTTTCTTT.